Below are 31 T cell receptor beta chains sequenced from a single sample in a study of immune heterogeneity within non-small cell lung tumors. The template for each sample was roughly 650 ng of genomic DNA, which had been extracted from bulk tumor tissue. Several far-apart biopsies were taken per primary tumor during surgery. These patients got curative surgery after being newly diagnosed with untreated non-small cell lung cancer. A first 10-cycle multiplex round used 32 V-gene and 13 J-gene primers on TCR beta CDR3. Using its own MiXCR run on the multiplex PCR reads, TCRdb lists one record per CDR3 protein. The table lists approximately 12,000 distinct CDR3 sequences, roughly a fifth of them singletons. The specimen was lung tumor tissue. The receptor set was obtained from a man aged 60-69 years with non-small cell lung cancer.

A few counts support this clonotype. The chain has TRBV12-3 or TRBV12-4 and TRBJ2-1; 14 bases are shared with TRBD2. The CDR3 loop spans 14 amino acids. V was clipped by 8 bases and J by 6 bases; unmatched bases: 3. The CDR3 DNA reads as TGTGCCAGCCGACTAGCGGGAGGGCCCAATGAGCAGTTCTTC. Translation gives CASRLAGGPNEQFF.

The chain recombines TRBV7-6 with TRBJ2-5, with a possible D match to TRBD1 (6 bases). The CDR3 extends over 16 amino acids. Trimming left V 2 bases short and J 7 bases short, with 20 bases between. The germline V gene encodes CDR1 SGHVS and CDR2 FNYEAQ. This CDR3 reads CASSLHSTGLVMTQYF. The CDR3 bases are TGTGCCAGCAGCTTACATAGTACAGGGCTGGTTATGACCCAGTACTTC.

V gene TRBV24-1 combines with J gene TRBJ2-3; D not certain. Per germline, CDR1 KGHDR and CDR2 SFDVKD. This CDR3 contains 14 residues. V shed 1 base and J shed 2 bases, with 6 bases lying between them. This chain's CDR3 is CATSDFELTDTQYF. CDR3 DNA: TGTGCCACCAGTGATTTTGAGCTCACAGATACGCAGTATTTT.

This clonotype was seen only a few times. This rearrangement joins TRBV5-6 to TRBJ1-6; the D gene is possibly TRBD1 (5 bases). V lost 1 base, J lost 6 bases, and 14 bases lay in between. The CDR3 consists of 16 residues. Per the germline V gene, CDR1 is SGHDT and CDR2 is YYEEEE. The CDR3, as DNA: TGTGCCAGCAGCTTGAGTGGAGGGGTTAGTAATTCACCCCTCCACTTT. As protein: CASSLSGGVSNSPLHF.

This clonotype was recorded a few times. The CDR3 DNA reads TGTGCCAGCAGCGTTTTCCAGCCTGGCTCGGTCTCCCCTGAAGCTTTCTTT. Protein: CASSVFQPGSVSPEAFF. The chain employs TRBV9 and TRBJ1-1; D gene ambiguous. The CDR3 totals 17 residues. The germline V and J ends were trimmed by 2 bases and 6 bases, with 23 bases remaining between them. Germline V lookup: CDR1 SGDLS, CDR2 YYNGEE.

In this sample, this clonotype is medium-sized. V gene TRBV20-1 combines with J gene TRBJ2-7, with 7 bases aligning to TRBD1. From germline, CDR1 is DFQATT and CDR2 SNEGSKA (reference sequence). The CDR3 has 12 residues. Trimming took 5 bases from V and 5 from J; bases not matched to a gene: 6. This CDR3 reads CSAWDRLNEQYF. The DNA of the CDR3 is TGCAGTGCTTGGGACAGACTAAACGAGCAGTACTTC.

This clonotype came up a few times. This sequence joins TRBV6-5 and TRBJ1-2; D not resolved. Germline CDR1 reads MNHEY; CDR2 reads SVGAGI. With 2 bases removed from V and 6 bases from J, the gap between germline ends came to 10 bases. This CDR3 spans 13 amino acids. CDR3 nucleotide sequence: TGTGCCAGCAGTTACGGTGGAGTCGATGGCTACACCTTC. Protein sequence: CASSYGGVDGYTF.

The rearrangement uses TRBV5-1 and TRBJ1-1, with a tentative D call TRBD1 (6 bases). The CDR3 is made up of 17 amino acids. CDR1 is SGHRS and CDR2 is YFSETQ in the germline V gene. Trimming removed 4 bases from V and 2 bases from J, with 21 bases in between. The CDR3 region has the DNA TGCGCCAGCAGCCCGGACAGACCATCTCAGATTAACACTGAAGCTTTCTTT. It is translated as CASSPDRPSQINTEAFF.

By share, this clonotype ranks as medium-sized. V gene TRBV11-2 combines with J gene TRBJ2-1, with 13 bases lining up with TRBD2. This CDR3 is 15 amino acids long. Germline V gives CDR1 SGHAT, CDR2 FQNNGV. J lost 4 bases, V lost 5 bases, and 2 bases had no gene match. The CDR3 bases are TGTGCCAGCAGCCTGGGACTAGCGGGGTACAATGAGCAGTTCTTC. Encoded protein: CASSLGLAGYNEQFF.

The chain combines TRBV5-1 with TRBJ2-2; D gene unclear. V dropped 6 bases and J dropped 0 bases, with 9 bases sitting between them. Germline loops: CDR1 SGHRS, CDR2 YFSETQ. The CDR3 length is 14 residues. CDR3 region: CASKAQANTGELFF. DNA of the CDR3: TGCGCCAGCAAGGCCCAGGCGAACACCGGGGAGCTGTTTTTT.

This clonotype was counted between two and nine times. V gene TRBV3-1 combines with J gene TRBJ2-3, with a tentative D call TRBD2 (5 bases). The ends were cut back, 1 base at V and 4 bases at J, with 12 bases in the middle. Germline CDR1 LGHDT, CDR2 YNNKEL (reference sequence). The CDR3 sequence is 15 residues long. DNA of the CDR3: TGTGCCAGCAGCCAAGCAGCGGCCCTTTCAGATACGCAGTATTTT. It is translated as CASSQAAALSDTQYF.

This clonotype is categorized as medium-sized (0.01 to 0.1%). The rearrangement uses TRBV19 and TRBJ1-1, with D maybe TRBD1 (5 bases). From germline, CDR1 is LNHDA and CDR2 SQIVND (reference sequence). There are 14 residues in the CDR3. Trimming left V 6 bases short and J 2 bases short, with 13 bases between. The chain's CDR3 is CASSRKTDNTEAFF. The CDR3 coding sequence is TGTGCCAGTAGCCGCAAGACAGATAACACTGAAGCTTTCTTT.

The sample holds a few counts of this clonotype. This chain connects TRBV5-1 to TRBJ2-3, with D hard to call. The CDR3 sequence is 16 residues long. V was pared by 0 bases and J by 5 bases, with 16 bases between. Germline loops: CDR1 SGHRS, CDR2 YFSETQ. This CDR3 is CASSLASITEGDTQYF. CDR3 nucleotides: TGCGCCAGCAGCTTGGCCTCAATCACGGAAGGAGATACGCAGTATTTT. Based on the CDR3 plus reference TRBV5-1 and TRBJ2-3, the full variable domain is KAGVTQTPRYLIKTRGQQVTLSCSPISGHRSVSWYQQTPGQGLQFLFEYFSETQRNKGNFPGRFSGRQFSNSRSEMNVSTLELGDSALYLCASSLASITEGDTQYFGPGTRLTVL.

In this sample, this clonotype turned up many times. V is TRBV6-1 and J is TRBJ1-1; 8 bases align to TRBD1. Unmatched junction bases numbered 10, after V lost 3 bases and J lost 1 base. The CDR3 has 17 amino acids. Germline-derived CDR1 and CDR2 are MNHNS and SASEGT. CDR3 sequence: CASSDPGGDLPNTEAFF. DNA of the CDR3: TGTGCCAGCAGTGACCCAGGGGGCGACTTACCGAACACTGAAGCTTTCTTT.

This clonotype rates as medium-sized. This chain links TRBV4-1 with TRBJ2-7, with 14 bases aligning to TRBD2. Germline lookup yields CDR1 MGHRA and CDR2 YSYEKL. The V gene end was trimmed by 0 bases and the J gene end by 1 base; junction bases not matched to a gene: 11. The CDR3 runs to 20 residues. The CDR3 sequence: CASSQEATTSGRAGSYEQYF. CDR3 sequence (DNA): TGCGCCAGCAGCCAAGAGGCTACGACTAGCGGGAGGGCCGGGTCCTACGAGCAGTACTTC.

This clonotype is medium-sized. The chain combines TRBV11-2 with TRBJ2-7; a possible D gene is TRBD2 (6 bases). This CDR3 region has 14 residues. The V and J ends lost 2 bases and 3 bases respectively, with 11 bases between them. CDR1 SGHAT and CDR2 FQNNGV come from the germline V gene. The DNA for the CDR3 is TGTGCCAGCAGCTTAACGTCGGGGGACTACGAGCAGTACTTC. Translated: CASSLTSGDYEQYF.

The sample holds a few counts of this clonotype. CDR3 protein: CSAGQTPNSNQPQHF. In DNA, the CDR3 is TGCAGTGCTGGACAGACACCTAATAGCAATCAGCCCCAGCATTTT. The chain recombines TRBV20-1 with TRBJ1-5, with D possibly being TRBD1 (6 bases). Trimming removed 5 bases from V and 0 bases from J, with 14 bases in between. The length of the CDR3 is 15 residues. Germline V gene data show CDR1 as DFQATT and CDR2 as SNEGSKA (reference sequence).

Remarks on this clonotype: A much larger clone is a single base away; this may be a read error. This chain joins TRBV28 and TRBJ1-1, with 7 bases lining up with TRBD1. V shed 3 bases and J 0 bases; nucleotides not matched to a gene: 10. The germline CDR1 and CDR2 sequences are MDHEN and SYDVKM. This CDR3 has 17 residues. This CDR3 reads CASSFEEGAKVNTEAFF. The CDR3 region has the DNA TGTGCCAGCAGTTTCGAAGAGGGGGCCAAGGTGAACACTGAAGCTTTCTTT.

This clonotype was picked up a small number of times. The CDR3 DNA reads as TGTGCCAGCAGTCCGTTATACTCGGTCAACACCGGGGAGCTGTTTTTT. It translates to CASSPLYSVNTGELFF. This sequence joins TRBV12-3 or TRBV12-4 and TRBJ2-2; D uncertain. The V gene lost 5 bases and the J gene lost 2 bases, with 15 bases spanning the gap. The CDR3 runs 16 residues.

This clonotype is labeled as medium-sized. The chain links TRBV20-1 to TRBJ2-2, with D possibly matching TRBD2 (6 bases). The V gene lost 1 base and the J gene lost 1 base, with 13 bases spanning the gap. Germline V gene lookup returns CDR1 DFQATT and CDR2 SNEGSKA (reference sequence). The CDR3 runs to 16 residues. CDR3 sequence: CSARVRGGKNTGELFF. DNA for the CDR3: TGCAGTGCTAGAGTGCGTGGAGGGAAGAACACCGGGGAGCTGTTTTTT.

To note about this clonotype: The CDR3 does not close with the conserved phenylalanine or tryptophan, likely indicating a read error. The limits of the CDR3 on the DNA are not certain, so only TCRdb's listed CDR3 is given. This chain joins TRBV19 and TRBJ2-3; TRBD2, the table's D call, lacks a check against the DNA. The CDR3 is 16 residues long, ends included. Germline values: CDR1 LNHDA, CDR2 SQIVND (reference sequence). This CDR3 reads CASSTTSPAGEQYFGP.

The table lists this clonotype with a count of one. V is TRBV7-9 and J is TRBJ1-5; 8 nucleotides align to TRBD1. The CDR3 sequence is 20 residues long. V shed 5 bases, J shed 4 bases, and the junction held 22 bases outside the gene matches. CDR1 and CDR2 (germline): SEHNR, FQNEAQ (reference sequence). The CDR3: CASSPNFNAYGTGGNQPQHF. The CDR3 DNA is TGTGCCAGCAGCCCTAACTTTAACGCATACGGCACAGGGGGAAATCAGCCCCAGCATTTT. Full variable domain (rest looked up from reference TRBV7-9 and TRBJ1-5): DTGVSQNPRHKITKRGQNVTFRCDPISEHNRLYWYRQTLGQGPEFLTYFQNEAQLEKSRLLSDRFSAERPKGSFSTLEIQRTEQGDSAMYLCASSPNFNAYGTGGNQPQHFGDGTRLSIL.

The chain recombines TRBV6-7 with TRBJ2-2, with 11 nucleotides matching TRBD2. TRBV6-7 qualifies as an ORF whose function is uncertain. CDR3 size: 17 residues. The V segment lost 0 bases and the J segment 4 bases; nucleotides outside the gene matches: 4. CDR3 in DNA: TGTGCCAGCAGTTACTCCTTAGCGGGAGGGGTCACCGGGGAGCTGTTTTTT. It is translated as CASSYSLAGGVTGELFF.

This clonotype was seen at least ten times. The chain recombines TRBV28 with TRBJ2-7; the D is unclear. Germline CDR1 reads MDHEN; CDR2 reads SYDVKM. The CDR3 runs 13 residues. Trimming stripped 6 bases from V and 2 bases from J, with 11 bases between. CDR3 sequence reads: CASSSSLTYEQYF. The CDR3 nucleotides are TGTGCCAGCAGCTCTAGTCTCACCTACGAGCAGTACTTC.

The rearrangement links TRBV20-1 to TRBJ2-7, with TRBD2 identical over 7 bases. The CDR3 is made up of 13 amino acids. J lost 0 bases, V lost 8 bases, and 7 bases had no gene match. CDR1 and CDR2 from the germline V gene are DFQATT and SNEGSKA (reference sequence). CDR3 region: CSFTGTTSYEQYF. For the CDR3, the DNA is TGCAGTTTCACCGGGACTACCTCCTACGAGCAGTACTTC.

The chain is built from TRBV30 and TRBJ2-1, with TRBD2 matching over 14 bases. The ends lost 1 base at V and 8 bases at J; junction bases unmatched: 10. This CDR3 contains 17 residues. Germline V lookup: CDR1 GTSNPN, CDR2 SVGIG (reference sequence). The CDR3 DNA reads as TGTGCCTGGAGTGGACTAGCGGGAGGGTCGGGAATACATGAGCAGTTCTTC. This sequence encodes CAWSGLAGGSGIHEQFF.

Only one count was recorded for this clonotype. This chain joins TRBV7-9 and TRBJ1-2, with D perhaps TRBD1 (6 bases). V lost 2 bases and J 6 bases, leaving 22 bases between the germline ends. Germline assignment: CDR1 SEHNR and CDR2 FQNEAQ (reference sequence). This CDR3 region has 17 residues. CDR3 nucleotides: TGTGCCAGCAGCTTAAGTACGGGGGCCGACACGAAACATGGCTACACCTTC. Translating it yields CASSLSTGADTKHGYTF.

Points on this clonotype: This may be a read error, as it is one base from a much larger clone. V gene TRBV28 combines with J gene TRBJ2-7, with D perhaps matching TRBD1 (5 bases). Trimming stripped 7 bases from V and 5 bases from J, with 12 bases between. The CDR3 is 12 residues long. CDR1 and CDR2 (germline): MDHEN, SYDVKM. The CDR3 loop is CASTQGVNEQYF. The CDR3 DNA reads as TGTGCCAGCACCCAGGGCGTCAACGAGCAGTACTTC.

The CDR3 sequence is CASGKGDTQYF. CDR3 DNA sequence: TGTGCTAGTGGGAAGGGGGACACGCAGTATTTT. V usage is TRBV12-5 and J usage is TRBJ2-3, with D tentatively TRBD1 (6 bases). The CDR3 totals 11 residues. The germline V gene has CDR1 LGHNT and CDR2 FRNRAP. Trimming removed 6 bases from V and 9 bases from J, with 10 bases in between.

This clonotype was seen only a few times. The chain's CDR3 is CASRPGLGGADTQYF. The CDR3 bases are TGTGCCAGCAGGCCGGGACTAGGAGGGGCAGATACGCAGTATTTT. The chain carries TRBV2 and TRBJ2-3; 8 nucleotides line up with TRBD2. V lost 6 bases to trimming and J lost 4 bases; unmatched junction nucleotides: 9. The V gene's germline CDR1 is SNHLY and CDR2 FYNNEI. The CDR3 contains 15 residues.

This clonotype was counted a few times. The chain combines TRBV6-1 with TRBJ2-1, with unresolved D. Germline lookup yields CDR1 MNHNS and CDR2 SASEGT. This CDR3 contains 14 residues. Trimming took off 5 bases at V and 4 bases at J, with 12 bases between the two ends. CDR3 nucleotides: TGTGCCAGCAGTCTCCGACGCCCGTACAATGAGCAGTTCTTC. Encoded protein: CASSLRRPYNEQFF.